Given below is one TCR beta chain in context. What antigen it recognizes has not been identified. Nothing much larger sits one base from this clone, and base qualities are not available. Collaborating institutions collected whole blood in K2EDTA tubes following their own protocols. For TCRbeta analysis, collaborators shipped samples in one of three forms: frozen whole blood, isolated PBMCs, or DNA extracted from either of those sample types. The immunoSEQ Assay, a bias-controlled multiplex PCR, was used to amplify TCRbeta CDR3 regions from genomic DNA. Per the original workflow: The number of nucleated cells in each sample was estimated from the amplification of reference gene primers within the assay. To quantify the absolute abundance of each unique TCRbeta CDR3 rearrangement, sequence reads were collapsed and filtered. Productive Simpson clonality was computed per sample as the square root of Simpson's diversity index over productive rearrangements. TCRdb stores this immuneACCESS table with in-frame sequences only. Part of the clones is absent; in the studies checked, under half of the shortfall reflects unresolved V genes, and no reason is known for the rest. D and trimming were read from the DNA, whereas the V and J calls and clone size are those reported in that table. The sample has some 220,000 clones on record, roughly 84% of them singletons. The top ten constitute 15% to 20% of the sample.

The data were obtained in a study of blood T cell repertoires in COVID-19 (dated by TCRdb to the early 2020s). Regarding the research as a whole: The collaborator samples originated in the United States, Italy and Spain and spanned the acute and convalescent phases of COVID-19. Where HLA class I and class II types were available, the types were taken from metadata supplied by the sample provider, not from assay-based typing. A de-identified subject ID, COVID-19 status, age in years and sex were almost always included in the sample metadata. Deeply sampled blood TCRbeta repertoires from subjects exposed to, actively infected with, or recovered from COVID-19 were included in the dataset. The prospective study material was composed of cDNA or gDNA derived from T cells, B-cell-depleted T cells, or PBMCs. The samples were drawn from the first 160 participants of the ongoing ImmuneRACE study and from 1,254 subjects provided by 6 global collaborators. The repertoires were made available in a free public database intended to serve as a resource for research on the immune response to SARS-CoV-2. Study-level results and caveats: The quantity of clinical and demographic metadata differed by source and by participant and was supplied without curation.

Trimming costs V 0 bases and J 6 bases, and their ends lie 5 bases apart. From a lookup of the germline V gene, CDR1 and CDR2 are SGDLS and YYNGEE. The CDR3 runs 12 amino acids, cysteine and phenylalanine included. The retained sequence is limited to the CDR3, 36 bases, with the frame set at the first base. This clonotype was sampled from a woman of 80 years or more with active or convalescent COVID-19. The rearranged segments are TRBV9 and TRBJ2-3; the D gene remains uncertain. Sequenced sample: peripheral blood. The nucleotides read TGTGCCAGCAGCGTAGACCAGGATACGCAGTATTTT. Translated, this gives CASSVDQDTQYF.